The text below deals with one T cell receptor (beta chain). Its antigen is not known. This entry comes from a study of T-cell memory formation after mild COVID-19. Germline V gene data show CDR1 as DFQATT and CDR2 as SNEGSKA (reference sequence). This CDR3 comprises 14 residues. V lost 7 bases, J lost 0 bases, and 13 bases lay in between. Employing constant-segment primers, 5'RACE generated TCR alpha and TCR beta cDNA libraries bearing sample barcodes and UMIs. TCRdb reanalysed the 5' RACE reads using MiXCR and keeps one entry per CDR3 protein. The sample has 350,000 to 500,000 distinct CDR3 sequences; 20% to 30% are singletons. Study observations and caveats: Clones which contracted sat mainly in CM and EM if CD4+, and in EMRA if CD8+. The finding that pre-infection memory included some responding clones suggested that cross-reactive memory joined.

What was sequenced was PBMCs or a T cell subset sorted from them (not recorded which). This sequence originates from an adult woman who had mild COVID-19 (a few samples of this study predate the infection). Cell type and time point are not known. This chain uses TRBV20-1 with TRBJ2-4, with a possible D match to TRBD2 (5 bases). The CDR3 DNA sequence: TGCAGTGGCTCGGACTCCCTAGCCAAAAACATTCAGTACTTC. This sequence encodes CSGSDSLAKNIQYF.